This T cell receptor beta chain was found in a study of T cells in Graves' hyperthyroidism and ophthalmopathy. Study conclusions and caveats: Most clonotypes that expanded in the thyroid above 0.001 also showed up in blood.

Concerning this clonotype itself: Its antigen remains unidentified.

The source material, RNA transcripts, was used to amplify TCR beta CDR3 regions. With the HTBI primer set, the TCR CDR3 went through a first round of RT-PCR. TCRdb reprocessed the multiplex PCR reads via MiXCR and lists one record per CDR3 protein. This repertoire shows around 440,000 distinct CDR3 sequences, less than 20% found once; its top ten account for approximately 14%. Reasons for excluding patients were uncontrolled infection, other autoimmune disease, pregnancy or lactation. Diagnoses were established using clinical symptoms, serum thyroxine and TRAb, thyroid ultrasound and orbital computed tomography. The PBMCs were taken from about 9.7 ml of fresh peripheral blood. The length of the CDR3 is 16 residues. The V gene end was trimmed by 2 bases and the J gene end by 3 bases; junction bases not matched to a gene: 6. Germline assignment: CDR1 KGHDR and CDR2 SFDVKD.

The sequence derives from a woman aged 18-29 years with Graves' hyperthyroidism. Input material: blood. V and J are TRBV24-1 and TRBJ2-7; 10 nucleotides line up with TRBD1. This CDR3 reads CATSDSGTGDVYEQYF. The CDR3 coding sequence is TGTGCCACCAGTGATTCCGGGACAGGGGACGTCTACGAGCAGTACTTC.